These T cell receptor beta chains were read from a single sample in a study of blood T cell repertoires in COVID-19. Data came from immunoSEQ multiplex PCR; TCRdb stores just in-frame clones and leaves some out. Of 70,000 or so clones in the sample, just under 80% were seen once. The sample taken for sequencing was peripheral blood. These receptors all stem from a human donor in a cohort sampled during active COVID-19. Both conserved end residues are part of each CDR3. A D gene is named only where the DNA matches it firmly. Where a row states a size, it is once, few, many or the class of an expanded clone; other rows omit it.

D gene	V gene	J gene	clone size	CDR3 DNA	CDR3 protein
-	TRBV5-8	TRBJ1-3	once	TGTGCCAGCAGCTTGGGGTCAGTCTCTGGAAACACCATATATTTT	CASSLGSVSGNTIYF
-	TRBV27	TRBJ1-5	-	TGTGCCAGCAGTTTTACCCAGGGCCCCTCGGGCAATCAGCCCCAGCATTTT	CASSFTQGPSGNQPQHF
-	TRBV30	TRBJ1-6	few	TGTGCCTGGAGTGCTCGGGGAATCGGTAGTTCACCCCTCCACTTT	CAWSARGIGSSPLHF
-	TRBV12-5	TRBJ2-3	-	TGTGCTAGTTCCCGGCAAGAACAGGGCACAGATACGCAGTATTTT	CASSRQEQGTDTQYF
TRBD1	TRBV7-8	TRBJ2-5	-	TGTGCCAGCAGCGCAAGACAGGGGAGGTCGGACGGGGAGACCCAGTACTTC	CASSARQGRSDGETQYF
TRBD2	TRBV28	TRBJ2-1	-	TGTGCCAGTAGATATAGCGGGAGGGCCGGGAATGAGCAGTTCTTC	CASRYSGRAGNEQFF
-	TRBV5-1	TRBJ2-7	-	TGCGCCAGCAGCCTCGGGAGCCATTTGGACGAGCAGTACTTC	CASSLGSHLDEQYF
-	TRBV2	TRBJ1-3	-	TGTGCCAGCCCGACCGGGGGCTCTGGAAACACCATATATTTT	CASPTGGSGNTIYF
TRBD2	TRBV11-2	TRBJ2-1	-	TGTGCCAGCAGCCGGACTAGCGGGAGCTTCAATGAGCAGTTCTTC	CASSRTSGSFNEQFF
TRBD1	TRBV25-1	TRBJ1-4	-	TGTGCCAGCAGTGACCCGGGACAGGGGGCGGTTGAAAAACTGTTTTTT	CASSDPGQGAVEKLFF
-	TRBV6-2/TRBV6-3	TRBJ1-2	-	TGTGCCAGCAGTTACTTACAGAACTATGGCTACACCTTC	CASSYLQNYGYTF
-	TRBV19	TRBJ1-5	-	TGTGCCAGTAGTATAGAAGCTAAGTCCCAGCATTTT	CASSIEAKSQHF
TRBD2	TRBV28	TRBJ2-7	-	TGTGCCAGCAGTTTGCTAGCGGGAGTGGGGCACGAGCAGTACTTC	CASSLLAGVGHEQYF
TRBD2	TRBV10-2	TRBJ2-7	-	TGCGCCAGCAGTGAGTCGAATAGCGGGAGACACGAGCAGTACTTC	CASSESNSGRHEQYF
TRBD2	TRBV4-3	TRBJ2-1	-	TGCGCCAGCAGCCAAGACACTACTAGCGGGAGGAGTAATGAGCAGTTCTTC	CASSQDTTSGRSNEQFF
TRBD2	TRBV11-2	TRBJ2-7	-	TGTGCCAGCAGCTTCGGGGGGGCCTACGAGCAGTACTTC	CASSFGGAYEQYF
-	TRBV4-3	TRBJ1-6	-	TGCGCCAGCAGCCAAGACGACGGGGGTTCACCCCTCCACTTT	CASSQDDGGSPLHF
TRBD1	TRBV5-4	TRBJ2-1	few	TGTGCCAGCAGCTCAACAGGGGCCGGGGAGCAGTTCTTC	CASSSTGAGEQFF
TRBD1	TRBV6-6	TRBJ2-7	-	TGTGCCAGCACCGATCTACAGGGGGCGCCCAACTACGAGCAGTACTTC	CASTDLQGAPNYEQYF
TRBD1	TRBV18	TRBJ2-6	-	TGTGCCAGCTCACCCTTCCGACAGGGTTCCGGGGCCAACGTCCTGACTTTC	CASSPFRQGSGANVLTF
-	TRBV20-1	TRBJ2-7	few	TGCAGTGCTAGTAAGGACGGACATGGGGAGCAGTACTTC	CSASKDGHGEQYF
TRBD1	TRBV6-2/TRBV6-3	TRBJ2-7	-	TGTGCCAGCAGTTCGACAGGGTCTTCCTCCTACGAGCAGTACTTC	CASSSTGSSSYEQYF